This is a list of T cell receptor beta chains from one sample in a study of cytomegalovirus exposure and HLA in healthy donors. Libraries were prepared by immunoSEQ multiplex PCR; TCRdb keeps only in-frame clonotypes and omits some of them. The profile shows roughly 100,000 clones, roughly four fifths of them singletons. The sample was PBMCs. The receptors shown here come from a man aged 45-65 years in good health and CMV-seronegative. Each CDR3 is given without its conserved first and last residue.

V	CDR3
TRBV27	ASTPGTGLKSEAF
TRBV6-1	ASTLADTNTGELF
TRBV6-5	ASSSVGQPRDEKLF
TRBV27	ASSFSGTGKGNTIY
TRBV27	ASSSRGDGKETQY
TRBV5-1	ASSPRDTNEQY
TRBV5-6	ASSADYYSNQPQH
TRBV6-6	ASRLPREDSYEQY
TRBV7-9	ASSLGQGAREREQY
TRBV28	ASSLSGQETQY
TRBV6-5	ASSSPGQGYEQY
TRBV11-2	ASSFRVSQETQY
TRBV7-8	ASSRDWDLFSNQPQH
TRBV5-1	ASSYASGSRGNTGELF
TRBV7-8	ASSISGGTSTDTQY
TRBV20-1	SARGQGYT
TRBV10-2	ASSEPPFSSGVGETQY
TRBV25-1	ASSGPRTEAF
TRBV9	ASSAGTSGLYNEQF
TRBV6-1	ASSSSSGFGETQY
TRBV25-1	ASQRSYSSYEQY
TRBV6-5	ASRGLTPPYEQY
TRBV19	ASSSPSGTGGTEAF
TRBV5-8	ASSRRDTQY
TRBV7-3	ASSIPGTGANVLT
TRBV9	ASSVGQWIEAQY
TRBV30	AWSVRPGEAF
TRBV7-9	ASSPPTSGLGETQY
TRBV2	ASSGGLAGGQETQY
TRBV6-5	ASSYKGQEYGYT
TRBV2	ASSQQGSSYNEQF
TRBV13	ASSQVGGEAF
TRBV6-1	ASGLRGEQF
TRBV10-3	ASLGRGEQY
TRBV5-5	ASSPWAGDDGEQY
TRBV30	AWRGRSDSEAF